One sample yielded the 24 T cell receptor beta chains listed below, sequenced in a study of blood T cells in healthy people across ages. Next came a second PCR, run for roughly 7 to 12 cycles, which used a sample-barcoded 5' primer along with a J-beta primer mix. TCRdb reanalysed the 5' RACE reads using MiXCR and keeps one entry per CDR3 protein. The sample has 700,000 to 950,000 distinct CDR3 sequences; over 45% are singletons. Material for sequencing was blood. Receptors were obtained from a man younger than 40 in good health.

V gene TRBV2 combines with J gene TRBJ1-2; D may be TRBD1 (6 bases). Per germline, CDR1 SNHLY and CDR2 FYNNEI. This CDR3 comprises 12 residues. Between the trimmed V and J ends, which lost 10 bases and 10 bases, there was a span of 19 bases. The CDR3 coding sequence is TGTGCCACCACCCAGGGGTCGCTCACCTACACCTTC. Its protein is CATTQGSLTYTF.

This clonotype was seen just once. J is TRBJ2-5 and V is TRBV20-1; a possible D gene is TRBD1 (5 bases). Deletions cut 5 bases from V and 11 bases from J, with 27 bases between. CDR1 is DFQATT, CDR2 SNEGSKA, per germline (reference sequence). The CDR3 totals 15 residues. The CDR3 DNA is TGCAGTGCTGTAAAGACAGTGTTAAAGGGCAATGAGCAGTACTTC. Protein sequence: CSAVKTVLKGNEQYF.

The chain has TRBV6-1 and TRBJ2-3, with D possibly matching TRBD2 (5 bases). Trimming removed 2 bases at V and 2 bases at J, with 11 bases between. CDR3 length: 15 amino acids. From germline, CDR1 is MNHNS and CDR2 SASEGT. CDR3 bases: TGTGCCAGCAGTGAAATCGGGGTTTCCACAGATACGCAGTATTTT. Translating it yields CASSEIGVSTDTQYF.

V and J are TRBV20-1 and TRBJ2-7, with 8 bases fitting TRBD2. The length of the CDR3 is 15 residues. J gave up 7 bases and V 5 bases, and 16 bases lay outside the gene matches. Germline CDR1 reads DFQATT; CDR2 reads SNEGSKA (reference sequence). CDR3 in DNA: TGCAGTGCTGCCACCACTAGCGGAAGTGTTATGGAGCAGTACTTC. Its translation is CSAATTSGSVMEQYF.

The chain recombines TRBV27 with TRBJ2-4; TRBD2 might be the D (6 bases). The J call is in doubt because the DNA end fits TRBJ2-7 better. This CDR3 spans 15 amino acids. Germline CDR1 is MNHEY and CDR2 is SMNVEV (reference sequence). This CDR3 reads CASWRGGAGSYEQYF. For the CDR3, the DNA is TGTGCCAGCTGGCGAGGTGGAGCGGGTAGCTACGAGCAGTACTTC.

The V and J genes are TRBV6-2 or TRBV6-3 and TRBJ2-2; D could derive from TRBD1 or TRBD2 (5 bases each). The CDR3 spans 14 residues. Germline CDR1 MNHEY, CDR2 SVGEGT. Deletions cut 7 bases from V and 2 bases from J, with 11 bases between. The CDR3, as DNA: TGTGCCAGCATCCCAGGGACCAACACCGGGGAGCTGTTTTTT. The encoded protein is CASIPGTNTGELFF.

The rearrangement uses TRBV20-1 and TRBJ2-5; the match to TRBD2 covers 9 bases. This CDR3 spans 15 amino acids. The V and J ends lost 3 bases and 2 bases, in that order; junction bases with no gene match: 7. Looked up from germline, CDR1 is DFQATT and CDR2 is SNEGSKA (reference sequence). The CDR3 is CSARVASGIQETQYF. The CDR3, as DNA: TGCAGTGCTAGGGTGGCTAGCGGGATACAAGAGACCCAGTACTTC.

V is TRBV25-1 and J is TRBJ2-3; no clear D. V shed 4 bases and J shed 5 bases, with 7 bases lying between them. This CDR3 comprises 12 residues. From germline, CDR1 is MGHDK and CDR2 SYGVNS. The CDR3 reads CASSGLGDTQYF. The CDR3, as DNA: TGTGCCAGCAGTGGGCTAGGAGATACGCAGTATTTT.

The chain is built from TRBV6-1 and TRBJ2-5; D unresolved. CDR3 size: 10 residues. V shed 8 bases and J shed 6 bases, with 7 bases lying between them. The V gene's germline CDR1 is MNHNS and CDR2 SASEGT. CDR3 coding DNA: TGTGCCAGCTCCCAGCAGACCCAGTACTTC. This translates into CASSQQTQYF.

A few counts support this clonotype. This chain joins TRBV12-3 or TRBV12-4 and TRBJ1-4; D is uncertain. This CDR3 is built from 13 residues. V lost 0 bases and J 7 bases, leaving 6 bases between the germline ends. The CDR3 bases are TGTGCCAGCAGTTTAGCTACTCGTGAAAAACTGTTTTTT. It is translated as CASSLATREKLFF.

The chain is built from TRBV28 and TRBJ2-3; 8 bases line up with TRBD2. After removal of 5 bases from V and 4 bases from J, the junction contained 11 bases not matched to a gene. Germline V lookup: CDR1 MDHEN, CDR2 SYDVKM. CDR3 length: 16 amino acids. CDR3 sequence reads: CASSLEAGDPPDTQYF. The CDR3 coding sequence is TGTGCCAGCAGTCTAGAAGCGGGAGACCCCCCAGATACGCAGTATTTT.

This sequence joins TRBV5-1 and TRBJ2-5; possible D gene TRBD2, 6 bases. In germline, CDR1 is SGHRS, CDR2 YFSETQ. The germline V and J ends were trimmed by 4 bases and 1 base, with 14 bases remaining between them. The CDR3 is made up of 15 amino acids. Written as DNA, the CDR3 is TGCGCCAGCAGCCCTCTGGAGGGGATCCAAGAGACCCAGTACTTC. Protein sequence: CASSPLEGIQETQYF.

The genes are TRBV7-9 and TRBJ2-1, with 10 nucleotides matching TRBD1. The CDR3 has 16 residues. V gave up 3 bases and J gave up 4 bases; unmatched junction bases: 6. CDR1 is SEHNR and CDR2 is FQNEAQ in the germline V gene (reference sequence). CDR3 DNA: TGTGCCAGCAGCTTGGCCGACAGGGGGCTTTACAATGAGCAGTTCTTC. It specifies CASSLADRGLYNEQFF.

This chain uses TRBV28 with TRBJ1-2; a possible D gene is TRBD1 (6 bases). The CDR3 totals 16 residues. V lost 4 bases to trimming and J lost 2 bases, with 17 bases between them. Germline CDR1 reads MDHEN; CDR2 reads SYDVKM. The CDR3 coding sequence is TGTGCCAGCAGTTGGTTTCAGGGAGGGACAAACTATGGCTACACCTTC. It codes for CASSWFQGGTNYGYTF.

This chain links TRBV4-1 with TRBJ2-7; tentatively, D is TRBD1 or TRBD2 (6 bases each). Trimming stripped 2 bases from V and 9 bases from J, with 20 bases between. The CDR3 is 15 amino acids. The germline V gene has CDR1 MGHRA and CDR2 YSYEKL. The CDR3 loop reads CASSQIGGPNPGQYF. CDR3 DNA sequence: TGCGCCAGCAGCCAAATCGGGGGCCCTAATCCCGGGCAGTACTTC.

The chain couples TRBV6-5 to TRBJ1-1, with D hard to call. V lost 4 bases and J 0 bases, leaving 9 bases between the germline ends. The length of the CDR3 is 14 residues. Germline V gene data show CDR1 as MNHEY and CDR2 as SVGAGI. The CDR3 DNA reads TGTGCCAGCAGTTTTGGGAGTATGAACACTGAAGCTTTCTTT. Translating gives CASSFGSMNTEAFF.

This clonotype has only a few counts. V usage is TRBV6-5 and J usage is TRBJ2-4; D could derive from TRBD1 or TRBD2 (5 bases each). Germline CDR1 is MNHEY and CDR2 is SVGAGI. V dropped 0 bases and J dropped 0 bases, with 9 bases sitting between them. The length of the CDR3 is 16 residues. The CDR3 sequence: CASSYSMGVAKNIQYF. CDR3 sequence (DNA): TGTGCCAGCAGTTACTCGATGGGGGTAGCCAAAAACATTCAGTACTTC.

This chain joins TRBV7-2 and TRBJ2-7; 7 bases map to TRBD1. The CDR3 covers 13 residues. Germline-derived CDR1 and CDR2 are SGHTA and FQGNSA. V shed 5 bases, J shed 6 bases, and the junction held 7 bases outside the gene matches. The CDR3 DNA sequence: TGTGCCAGCAGCCTTGGACAGGAAGGCGAGCAGTACTTC. Encoded protein: CASSLGQEGEQYF. Full variable domain (remainder filled in from reference TRBV7-2 and TRBJ2-7): GAGVSQSPSNKVTEKGKDVELRCDPISGHTALYWYRQSLGQGLEFLIYFQGNSAPDKSGLPSDRFSAERTGGSVSTLTIQRTQQEDSAVYLCASSLGQEGEQYFGPGTRLTVT.

A remark on this clonotype: The junction differs from germline at one of its ends, possibly a read error. The chain combines TRBV19 with TRBJ2-5; D unresolved. Germline CDR1 is LNHDA and CDR2 is SQIVND (reference sequence). The CDR3 runs 13 residues. The CDR3 DNA sequence: TGTGCCAATAGTATCATGCCTCAAGAGACCCAGTACTTC. The encoded protein is CANSIMPQETQYF.

This clonotype showed up just once. The gene calls are TRBV3-1 and TRBJ1-1; 8 bases map to TRBD1. The germline CDR1 and CDR2 sequences are LGHDT and YNNKEL (reference sequence). This CDR3 comprises 16 residues. V was clipped by 2 bases and J by 0 bases; unmatched bases: 5. The CDR3 coding sequence is TGTGCCAGCAGCCAAACCAGGACAGGGATGAACACTGAAGCTTTCTTT. It specifies CASSQTRTGMNTEAFF.

This chain uses TRBV20-1 with TRBJ2-5; 9 nucleotides align to TRBD2. CDR3 size: 15 residues. Germline CDR1 reads DFQATT; CDR2 reads SNEGSKA (reference sequence). With V trimmed by 6 bases and J by 0 bases, 8 bases remained unmatched. The CDR3 region has the DNA TGCAGTGCCGGGTCCAGCGGGGGGTACCAAGAGACCCAGTACTTC. This translates into CSAGSSGGYQETQYF.

The table lists this clonotype with many counts. J is TRBJ2-5 and V is TRBV7-3; D unclear. The germline V and J ends were trimmed by 5 bases and 2 bases, with 15 bases remaining between them. Germline CDR1 reads SGHTA; CDR2 reads FQGTGA. The CDR3 loop spans 15 amino acids. The DNA for the CDR3 is TGTGCCAGCAGCCTCTGGGTGGGCAGTCAAGAGACCCAGTACTTC. It translates to CASSLWVGSQETQYF. Supplemented by reference TRBV7-3 and TRBJ2-5, the full variable domain reads GAGVSQTPSNKVTEKGKYVELRCDPISGHTALYWYRQSLGQGPEFLIYFQGTGAADDSGLPNDRFFAVRPEGSVSTLKIQRTERGDSAVYLCASSLWVGSQETQYFGPGTRLLVL.

The V and J genes are TRBV2 and TRBJ2-1; 8 bases line up with TRBD2. Germline V lookup: CDR1 SNHLY, CDR2 FYNNEI. This CDR3 has 15 residues. After removal of 5 bases from V and 8 bases from J, the junction contained 11 bases not matched to a gene. The CDR3 is CASSKVGGVGYEQFF. The CDR3 region has the DNA TGTGCCAGCAGTAAGGTCGGGGGGGTTGGCTATGAGCAGTTCTTC.

With respect to this clonotype: A much larger clone is a single base away; this may be a read error. The chain uses TRBV20-1 and TRBJ2-3; D might be TRBD1 or TRBD2, each matching 5 bases. From germline, CDR1 is DFQATT and CDR2 SNEGSKA (reference sequence). CDR3 length: 15 amino acids. The CDR3 coding sequence is TGCAGTGCTAGAGAGGGACGGAATAATGGGGATACGCAGTGTTTT. Protein product: CSAREGRNNGDTQCF.